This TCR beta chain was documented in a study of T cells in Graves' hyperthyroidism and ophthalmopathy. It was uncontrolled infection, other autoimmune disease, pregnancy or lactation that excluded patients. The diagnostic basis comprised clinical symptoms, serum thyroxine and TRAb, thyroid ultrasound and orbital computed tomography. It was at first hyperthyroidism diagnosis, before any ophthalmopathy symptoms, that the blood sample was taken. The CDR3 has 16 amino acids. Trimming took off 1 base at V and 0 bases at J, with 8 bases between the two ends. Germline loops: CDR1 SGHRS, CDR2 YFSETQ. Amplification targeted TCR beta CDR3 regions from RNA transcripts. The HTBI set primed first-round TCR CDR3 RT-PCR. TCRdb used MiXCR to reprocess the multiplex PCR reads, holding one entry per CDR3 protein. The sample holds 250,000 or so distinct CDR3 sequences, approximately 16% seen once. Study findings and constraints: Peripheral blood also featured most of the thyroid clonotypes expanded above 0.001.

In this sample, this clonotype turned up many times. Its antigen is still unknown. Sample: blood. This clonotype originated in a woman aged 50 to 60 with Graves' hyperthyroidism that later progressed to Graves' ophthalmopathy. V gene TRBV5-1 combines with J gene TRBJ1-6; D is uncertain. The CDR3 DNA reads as TGCGCCAGCAGCTTGACGGGGAGCTCCTATAATTCACCCCTCCACTTT. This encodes CASSLTGSSYNSPLHF.